This T cell receptor (beta chain) is drawn from a study of identical twins. In regard to this clonotype: Its antigen is not known.

V lost 1 base, J lost 1 base, and 8 bases stayed unmatched. The CDR3 runs to 19 residues. CDR1 SGHTA and CDR2 FQGTGA come from the germline V gene. All donors were healthy Caucasians. TCRdb analysed the 5' RACE reads with MiXCR anew, one entry per CDR3 protein. The table shows just under 550,000 distinct CDR3 sequences, with 12% to 15% occurring only once. Notes on the study in general: The abundant beta clonotypes from cord blood had fewer insertions, and memory repertoires had none of this. Modelling approaches yielded underestimates of out-of-frame TCR alpha sharing between monozygotic twins.

The data were also submitted as part of a second study, on yellow fever vaccine responses in identical twins.

This TCR was recovered from a young woman in good health. The sample comprised CD4+ T cells sorted from blood. The chain has TRBV7-3 and TRBJ2-2; TRBD2 agrees at 11 bases. This chain's CDR3 is CASSLRATSGRENTGELFF. The CDR3 DNA sequence: TGTGCCAGCAGCTTAAGGGCTACTAGCGGGAGAGAGAACACCGGGGAGCTGTTTTTT.